This T cell receptor beta chain was recorded in a study of T cell responses to AZD1222 COVID-19 vaccine. As to this clone: No antigen is known for it.

Data came from immunoSEQ multiplex PCR; TCRdb stores just in-frame clones and leaves some out. Altogether 150,000 to 200,000 clones are present, nearly 95% being singletons, with the ten largest covering 2.3%. Study-level results: Clonal diversity may have been underestimated in mostly white British donors.

Germline-derived CDR1 and CDR2 are MNHEY and SVGAGI. V lost 5 bases, J lost 2 bases, and 10 bases lay in between. The CDR3 runs 15 residues. The source was peripheral blood, collected on day 0 of AZD1222 vaccination. The J gene is TRBJ1-6, the V gene TRBV6-5, with D possibly being TRBD1 (6 bases). This sequence was found in an adult in good health. CDR3 sequence reads: CASSLGDTYNSPLHF. The CDR3 bases are TGTGCCAGCAGTCTAGGGGACACCTATAATTCACCCCTCCACTTT.